The clone carrying this T cell receptor (beta chain) was seen repeatedly, ten times or more. Its antigen is unidentified. This sample was included in a study of regulatory T cells in long-lasting Graves disease. Study-wide context: Patients newly diagnosed with Graves' had been on antithyroid drugs for under 3 months.

Building of the TCR beta libraries involved iRepertoire HTBI primers and Arm-PCR of CDR3 regions. MiXCR, applied by TCRdb to the multiplex PCR reads, yields one record per CDR3 protein. The data hold under 300,000 distinct CDR3 sequences, with approximately 16% observed a single time. The study, taken as a whole, reports: Clonotypes that were public and shared totalled a few thousand in persistent patients versus over 800 in new patients.

With 8 bases removed from V and 0 bases from J, the gap between germline ends came to 7 bases. The length of the CDR3 is 12 residues. CDR1 is SGHAT and CDR2 is FQNNGV in the germline V gene. This sample's time point: newly diagnosed GD, antithyroid drugs for less than 3 months. From PBMCs, RNA was extracted and then used to make the TCR library. The TCR originated in a female donor with Graves disease. The source material was peripheral blood mononuclear cells (PBMCs), sampled at new diagnosis, from a patient treated with antithyroid drugs. This chain connects TRBV11-2 to TRBJ1-1; D uncertain. The CDR3 reads CASGNMNTEAFF. CDR3 DNA sequence: TGTGCCAGCGGGAACATGAACACTGAAGCTTTCTTT.